This T cell receptor beta chain stems from a study of cytomegalovirus exposure and HLA in healthy donors. Study-wide points: Three chains tied to CMV proved CMV antigen-specific in vitro.

In germline, CDR1 is MNHEY, CDR2 SMNVEV (reference sequence). V was pared by 7 bases and J by 6 bases, with 8 bases of the junction left unmatched. The CDR3 covers 16 residues. Comments on this clone: Antigen: not known.

Both 60 Vbeta primers and 13 Jbeta primers went into the PCR. The assay was immunoSEQ multiplex PCR, and TCRdb's table has in-frame clones only and misses some. The table lists approximately 97,000 clones, around 84% of them singletons. V usage is TRBV27 and J usage is TRBJ2-1; 14 nucleotides match TRBD2. This receptor was identified in a woman aged 40 to 50 in good health and CMV-seropositive. Input material: PBMCs. CDR3 amino acids: CASNRTSGRWVNEQFF. CDR3 sequence (DNA): TGTGCCAGCAATAGGACTAGCGGGAGGTGGGTCAATGAGCAGTTCTTC.